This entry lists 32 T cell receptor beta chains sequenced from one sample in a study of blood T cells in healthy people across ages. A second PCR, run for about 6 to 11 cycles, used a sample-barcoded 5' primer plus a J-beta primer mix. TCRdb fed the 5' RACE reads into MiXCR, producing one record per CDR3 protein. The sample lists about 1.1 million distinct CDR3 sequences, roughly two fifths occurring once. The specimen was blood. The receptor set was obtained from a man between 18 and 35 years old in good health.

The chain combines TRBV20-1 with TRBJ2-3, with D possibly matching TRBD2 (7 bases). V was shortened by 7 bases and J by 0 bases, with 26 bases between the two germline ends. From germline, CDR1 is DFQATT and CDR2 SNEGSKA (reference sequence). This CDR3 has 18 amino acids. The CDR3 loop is CSGEDGGLTRRSTDTQYF. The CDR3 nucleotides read TGCAGTGGGGAGGACGGGGGGCTGACTCGTAGGAGCACAGATACGCAGTATTTT.

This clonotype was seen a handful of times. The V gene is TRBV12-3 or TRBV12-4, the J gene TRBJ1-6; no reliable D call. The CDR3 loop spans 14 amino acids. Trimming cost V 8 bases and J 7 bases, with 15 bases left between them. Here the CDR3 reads CASSGWEPNSPLHF. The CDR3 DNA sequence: TGTGCCAGCTCTGGCTGGGAGCCAAATTCACCCCTCCACTTT.

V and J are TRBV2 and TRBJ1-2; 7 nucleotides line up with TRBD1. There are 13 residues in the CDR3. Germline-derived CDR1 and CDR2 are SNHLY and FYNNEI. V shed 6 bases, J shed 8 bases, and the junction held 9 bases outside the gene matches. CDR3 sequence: CASRDRTGGGYTF. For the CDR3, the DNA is TGTGCCAGCAGGGACCGGACAGGAGGAGGCTACACCTTC.

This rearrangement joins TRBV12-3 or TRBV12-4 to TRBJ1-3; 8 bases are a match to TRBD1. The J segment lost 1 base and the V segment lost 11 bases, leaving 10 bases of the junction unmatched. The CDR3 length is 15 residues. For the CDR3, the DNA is TGTGCCTCCAGAGGGCAGGGGGCATCTGGAAACACCATATATTTT. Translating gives CASRGQGASGNTIYF.

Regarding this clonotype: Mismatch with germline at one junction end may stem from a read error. The CDR3 DNA is TGCAGCATTGATCGGAGACTCGCTCCTTATGGCTACACCTTC. It translates to CSIDRRLAPYGYTF. The rearrangement links TRBV29-1 to TRBJ1-2; D is ambiguous. This CDR3 spans 14 amino acids. Germline V lookup: CDR1 SQVTM, CDR2 ANQGSEA.

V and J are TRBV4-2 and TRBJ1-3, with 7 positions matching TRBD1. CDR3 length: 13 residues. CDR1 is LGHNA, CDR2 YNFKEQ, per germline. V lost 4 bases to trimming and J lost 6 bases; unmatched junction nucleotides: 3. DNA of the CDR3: TGTGCCAGCAGCCCAACAGGGGAAAACACCATATATTTT. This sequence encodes CASSPTGENTIYF.

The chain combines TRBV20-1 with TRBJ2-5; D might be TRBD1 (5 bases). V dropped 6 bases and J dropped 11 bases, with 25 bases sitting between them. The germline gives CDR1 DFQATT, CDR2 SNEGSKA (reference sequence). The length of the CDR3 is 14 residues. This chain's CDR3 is CSANQGRSYNEQYF. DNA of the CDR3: TGCAGTGCAAATCAGGGAAGGTCCTACAATGAGCAGTACTTC.

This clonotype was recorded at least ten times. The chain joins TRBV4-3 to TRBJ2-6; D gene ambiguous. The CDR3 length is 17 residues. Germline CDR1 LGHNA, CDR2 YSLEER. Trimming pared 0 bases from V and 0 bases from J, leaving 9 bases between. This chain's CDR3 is CASSQEVVISGANVLTF. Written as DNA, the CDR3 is TGCGCCAGCAGCCAAGAAGTAGTAATCTCTGGGGCCAACGTCCTGACTTTC.

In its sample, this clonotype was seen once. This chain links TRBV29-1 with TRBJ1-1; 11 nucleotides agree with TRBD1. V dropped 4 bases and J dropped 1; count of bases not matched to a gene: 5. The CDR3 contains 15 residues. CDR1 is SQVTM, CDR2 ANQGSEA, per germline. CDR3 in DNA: TGCAGCGTTGCTGGACAGGGGGCGTGGAACACTGAAGCTTTCTTT. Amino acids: CSVAGQGAWNTEAFF.

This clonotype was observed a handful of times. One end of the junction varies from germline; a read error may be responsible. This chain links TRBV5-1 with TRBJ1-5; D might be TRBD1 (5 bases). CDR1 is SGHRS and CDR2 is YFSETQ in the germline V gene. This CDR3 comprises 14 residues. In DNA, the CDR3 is TGTGCCAGCAGCGTGGCGGGGGGCAATCAGCCCCAGCATTTT. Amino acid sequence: CASSVAGGNQPQHF.

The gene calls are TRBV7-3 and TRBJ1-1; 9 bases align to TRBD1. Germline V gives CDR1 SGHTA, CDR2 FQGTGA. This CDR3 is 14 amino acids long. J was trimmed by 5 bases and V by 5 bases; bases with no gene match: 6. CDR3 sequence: CASSDGTGRTEAFF. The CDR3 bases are TGTGCCAGCAGCGACGGGACAGGGCGGACTGAAGCTTTCTTT. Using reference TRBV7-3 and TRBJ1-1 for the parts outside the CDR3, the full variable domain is GAGVSQTPSNKVTEKGKYVELRCDPISGHTALYWYRQSLGQGPEFLIYFQGTGAADDSGLPNDRFFAVRPEGSVSTLKIQRTERGDSAVYLCASSDGTGRTEAFFGQGTRLTVV.

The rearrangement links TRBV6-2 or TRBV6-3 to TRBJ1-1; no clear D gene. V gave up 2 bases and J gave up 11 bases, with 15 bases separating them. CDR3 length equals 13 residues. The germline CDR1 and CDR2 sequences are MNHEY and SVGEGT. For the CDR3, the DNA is TGTGCCAGCAGTTACACAAGCCTAGGAAGTGCTTTCTTT. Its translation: CASSYTSLGSAFF.

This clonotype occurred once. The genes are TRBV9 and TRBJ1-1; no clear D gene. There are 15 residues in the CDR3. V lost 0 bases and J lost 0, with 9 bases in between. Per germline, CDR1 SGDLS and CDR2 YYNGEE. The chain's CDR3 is CASSVAGLLNTEAFF. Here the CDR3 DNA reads TGTGCCAGCAGCGTAGCCGGGCTTCTGAACACTGAAGCTTTCTTT.

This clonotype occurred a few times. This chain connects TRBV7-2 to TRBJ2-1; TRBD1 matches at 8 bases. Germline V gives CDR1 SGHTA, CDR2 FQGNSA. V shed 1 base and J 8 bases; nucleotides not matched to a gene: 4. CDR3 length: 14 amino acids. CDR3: CASSLGAGGHEQFF. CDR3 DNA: TGTGCCAGCAGCTTAGGTGCAGGGGGCCATGAGCAGTTCTTC.

CDR3 coding DNA: TGTGCCAGCAGTGTAACAGGGTCGTCTAATGAAAAACTGTTTTTT. Its translation: CASSVTGSSNEKLFF. The chain is built from TRBV6-4 and TRBJ1-4, with D perhaps TRBD1 (6 bases). Between the trimmed V and J ends, which lost 4 bases and 3 bases, there was a span of 12 bases. From germline, CDR1 is MRHNA and CDR2 SNTAGT. The CDR3 sequence is 15 residues long.

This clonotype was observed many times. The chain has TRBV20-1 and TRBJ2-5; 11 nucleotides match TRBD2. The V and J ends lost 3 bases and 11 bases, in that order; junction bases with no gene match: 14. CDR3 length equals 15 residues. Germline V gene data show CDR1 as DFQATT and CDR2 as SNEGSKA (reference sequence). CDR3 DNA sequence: TGCAGTGCTAGGGAGCGACTAGCGGGGACCAATGAGCAGTACTTC. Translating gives CSARERLAGTNEQYF.

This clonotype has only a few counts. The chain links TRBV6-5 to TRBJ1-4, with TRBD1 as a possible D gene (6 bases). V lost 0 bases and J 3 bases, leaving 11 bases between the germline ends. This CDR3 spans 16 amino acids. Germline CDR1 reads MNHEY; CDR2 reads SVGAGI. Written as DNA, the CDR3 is TGTGCCAGCAGTTACTCCCCCGGACAGTCTAATGAAAAACTGTTTTTT. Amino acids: CASSYSPGQSNEKLFF.

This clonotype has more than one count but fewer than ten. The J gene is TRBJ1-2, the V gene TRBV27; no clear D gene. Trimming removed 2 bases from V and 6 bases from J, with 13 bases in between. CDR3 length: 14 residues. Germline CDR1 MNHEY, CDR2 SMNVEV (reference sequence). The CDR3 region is CASSLAGRTDGYTF. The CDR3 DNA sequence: TGTGCCAGCAGTTTAGCTGGCAGAACGGATGGCTACACCTTC.

The chain's CDR3 is CSARLRGSSYNEQFF. As DNA, the CDR3 is TGCAGTGCTAGACTACGCGGTAGCTCCTACAATGAGCAGTTCTTC. The rearrangement joins TRBV20-1 to TRBJ2-1; D uncertain. CDR3 size: 15 residues. The germline V gene encodes CDR1 DFQATT and CDR2 SNEGSKA (reference sequence). Trimming shortened V by 2 bases and J by 0 bases, and 11 bases separated the two germline ends.

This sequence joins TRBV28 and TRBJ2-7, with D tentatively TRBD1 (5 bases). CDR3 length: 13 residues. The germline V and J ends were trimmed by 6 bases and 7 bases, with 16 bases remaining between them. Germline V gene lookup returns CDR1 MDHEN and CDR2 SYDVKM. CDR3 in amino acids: CASSPAGLNEQYF. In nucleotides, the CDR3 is TGTGCCAGCAGCCCTGCAGGGTTGAATGAGCAGTACTTC.

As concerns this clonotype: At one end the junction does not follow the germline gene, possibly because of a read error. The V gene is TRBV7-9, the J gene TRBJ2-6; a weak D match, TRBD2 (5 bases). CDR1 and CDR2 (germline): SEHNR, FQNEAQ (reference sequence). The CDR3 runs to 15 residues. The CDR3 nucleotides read TGTGCCAGCAGCGTAGCAGCGGCTGGGGCCAACGTCCTGACTTTC. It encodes CASSVAAAGANVLTF.

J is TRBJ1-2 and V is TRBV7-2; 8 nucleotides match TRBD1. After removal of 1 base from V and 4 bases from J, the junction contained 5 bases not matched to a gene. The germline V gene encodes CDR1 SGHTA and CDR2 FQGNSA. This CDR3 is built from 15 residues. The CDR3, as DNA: TGTGCCAGCAGCTTAGATCACAGGGGGGCCTATGGCTACACCTTC. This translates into CASSLDHRGAYGYTF.

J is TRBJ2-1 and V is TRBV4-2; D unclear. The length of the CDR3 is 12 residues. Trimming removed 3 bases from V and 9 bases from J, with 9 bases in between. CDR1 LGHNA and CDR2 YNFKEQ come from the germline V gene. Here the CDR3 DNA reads TGTGCCAGCAGCCACGATCCCACTGAGCAGTTCTTC. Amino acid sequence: CASSHDPTEQFF.

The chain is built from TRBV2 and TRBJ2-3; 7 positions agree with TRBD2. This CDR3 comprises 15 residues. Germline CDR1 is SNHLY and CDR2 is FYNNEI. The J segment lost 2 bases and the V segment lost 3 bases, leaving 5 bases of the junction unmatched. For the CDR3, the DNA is TGTGCCAGCAGTGACCGGGGGGACCACACAGATACGCAGTATTTT. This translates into CASSDRGDHTDTQYF. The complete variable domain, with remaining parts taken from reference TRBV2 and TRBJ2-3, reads EPEVTQTPSHQVTQMGQEVILRCVPISNHLYFYWYRQILGQKVEFLVSFYNNEISEKSEIFDDQFSVERPDGSNFTLKIRSTKLEDSAMYFCASSDRGDHTDTQYFGPGTRLTVL.

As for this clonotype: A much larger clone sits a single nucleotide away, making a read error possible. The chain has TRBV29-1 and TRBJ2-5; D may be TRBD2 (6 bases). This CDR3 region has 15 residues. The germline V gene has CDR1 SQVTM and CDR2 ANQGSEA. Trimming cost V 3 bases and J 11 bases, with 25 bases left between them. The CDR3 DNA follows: TGCAGCGTTGACCTTTTTTTAGGGAGGTACAATGAGCAGTACTTC. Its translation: CSVDLFLGRYNEQYF.

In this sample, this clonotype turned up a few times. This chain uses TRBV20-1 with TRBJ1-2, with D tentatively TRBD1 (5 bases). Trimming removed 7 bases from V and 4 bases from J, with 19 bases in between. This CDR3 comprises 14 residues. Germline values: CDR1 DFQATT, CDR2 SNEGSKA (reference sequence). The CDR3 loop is CSVHLGADPYGYTF. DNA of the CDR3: TGCAGTGTTCATCTTGGGGCAGACCCCTATGGCTACACCTTC.

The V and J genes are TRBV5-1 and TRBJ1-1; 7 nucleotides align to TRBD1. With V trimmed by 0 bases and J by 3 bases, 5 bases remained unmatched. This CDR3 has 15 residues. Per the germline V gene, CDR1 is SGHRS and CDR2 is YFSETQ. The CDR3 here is CASSLAGGLDTEAFF. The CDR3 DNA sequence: TGCGCCAGCAGCTTGGCAGGGGGACTTGACACTGAAGCTTTCTTT.

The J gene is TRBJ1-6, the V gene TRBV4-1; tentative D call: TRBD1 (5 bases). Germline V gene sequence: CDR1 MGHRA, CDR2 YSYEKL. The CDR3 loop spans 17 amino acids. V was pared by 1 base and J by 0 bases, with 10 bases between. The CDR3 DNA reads TGCGCCAGCAGCCAAGGGGGGTCGCTCTCCTATAATTCACCCCTCCACTTT. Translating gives CASSQGGSLSYNSPLHF.

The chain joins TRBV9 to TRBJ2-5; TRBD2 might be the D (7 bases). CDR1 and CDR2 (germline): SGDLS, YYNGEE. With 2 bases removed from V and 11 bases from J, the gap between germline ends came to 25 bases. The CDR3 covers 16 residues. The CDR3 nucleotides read TGTGCCAGCAGCGTCGAGGGGGGGTTACTTTCCAATGAGCAGTACTTC. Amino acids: CASSVEGGLLSNEQYF.

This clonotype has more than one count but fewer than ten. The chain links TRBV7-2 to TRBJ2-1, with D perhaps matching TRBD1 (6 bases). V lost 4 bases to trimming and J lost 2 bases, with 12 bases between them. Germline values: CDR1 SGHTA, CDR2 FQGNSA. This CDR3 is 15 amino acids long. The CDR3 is CASSSDSRAYNEQFF. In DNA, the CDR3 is TGTGCCAGCAGCTCGGACAGTCGAGCCTACAATGAGCAGTTCTTC.

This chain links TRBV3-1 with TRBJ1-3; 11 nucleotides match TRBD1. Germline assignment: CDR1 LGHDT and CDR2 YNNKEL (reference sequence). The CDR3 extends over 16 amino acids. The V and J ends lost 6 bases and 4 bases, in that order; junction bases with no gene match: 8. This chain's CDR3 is CASSPRTGGRGNTIYF. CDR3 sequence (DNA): TGTGCCAGCAGTCCGAGGACAGGGGGCCGCGGAAACACCATATATTTT. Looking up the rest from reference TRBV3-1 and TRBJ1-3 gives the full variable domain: DTAVSQTPKYLVTQMGNDKSIKCEQNLGHDTMYWYKQDSKKFLKIMFSYNNKELIINETVPNRFSPKSPDKAHLNLHINSLELGDSAVYFCASSPRTGGRGNTIYFGEGSWLTVV.

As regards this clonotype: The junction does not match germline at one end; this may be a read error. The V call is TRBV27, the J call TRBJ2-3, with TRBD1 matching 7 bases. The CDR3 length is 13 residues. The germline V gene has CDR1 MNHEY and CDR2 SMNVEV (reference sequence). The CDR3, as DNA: TGTGCCGGCAGTTTAGGGGGCAGAACCCCTCAGTATTTT. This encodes CAGSLGGRTPQYF.